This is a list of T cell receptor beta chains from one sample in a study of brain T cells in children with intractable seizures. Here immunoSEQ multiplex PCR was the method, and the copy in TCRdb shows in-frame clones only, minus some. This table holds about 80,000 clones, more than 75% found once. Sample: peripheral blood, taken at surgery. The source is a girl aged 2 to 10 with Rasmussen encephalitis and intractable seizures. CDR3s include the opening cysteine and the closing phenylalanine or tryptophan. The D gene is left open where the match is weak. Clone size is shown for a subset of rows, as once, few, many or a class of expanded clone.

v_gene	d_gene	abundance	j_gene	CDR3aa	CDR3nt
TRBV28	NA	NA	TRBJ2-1	CASSLFEGPYNEQFF	TGTGCCAGCAGTTTATTCGAGGGCCCCTACAATGAGCAGTTCTTC
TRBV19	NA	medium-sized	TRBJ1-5	CASSTERVDQPQHF	TGTGCCAGTAGTACCGAACGGGTCGATCAGCCCCAGCATTTT
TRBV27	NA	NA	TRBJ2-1	CASSRGTFPNEQFF	TGTGCCAGCAGTCGAGGGACTTTCCCCAATGAGCAGTTCTTC
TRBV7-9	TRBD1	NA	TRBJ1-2	CASSSTTGGNYGYTF	TGTGCCAGCAGCTCTACCACAGGGGGTAACTATGGCTACACCTTC
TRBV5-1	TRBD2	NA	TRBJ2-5	CASSTGLAQETQYF	TGCGCCAGCAGCACCGGACTAGCTCAAGAGACCCAGTACTTC
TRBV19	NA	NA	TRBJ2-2	CASRRQASTGELFF	TGTGCCAGTCGCCGGCAGGCCAGCACCGGGGAGCTGTTTTTT
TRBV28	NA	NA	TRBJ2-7	CASSTNHRVSSYEQYF	TGTGCCAGCAGTACAAACCACAGGGTTAGCTCCTACGAGCAGTACTTC
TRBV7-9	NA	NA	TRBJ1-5	CASSLDGASQPQHF	TGTGCCAGCAGCTTAGACGGGGCGTCGCAGCCCCAGCATTTT
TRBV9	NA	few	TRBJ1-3	CASSPTMVSGNTIYF	TGTGCCAGCAGCCCTACCATGGTCTCTGGAAACACCATATATTTT
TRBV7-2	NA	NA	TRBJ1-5	CASSSLNQPQHF	TGTGCCAGCAGCTCTCTTAATCAGCCCCAGCATTTT
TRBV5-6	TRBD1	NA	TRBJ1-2	CASSGGAGTGLNYGYTF	TGTGCCAGCAGCGGGGGCGCCGGGACAGGCTTAAACTATGGCTACACCTTC
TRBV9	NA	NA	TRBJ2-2	CASSVEEPNTGELFF	TGTGCCAGCAGCGTAGAAGAGCCGAACACCGGGGAGCTGTTTTTT
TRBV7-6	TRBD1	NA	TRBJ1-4	CASSSGTGGGKLFF	TGTGCCAGCAGCTCCGGGACAGGGGGCGGAAAACTGTTTTTT
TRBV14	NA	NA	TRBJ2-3	CASSQEGGGLTDTQYF	TGTGCCAGCAGCCAAGAGGGGGGGGGCCTCACAGATACGCAGTATTTT
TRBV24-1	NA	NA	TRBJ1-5	CATSDSRRGSNQPQHF	TGTGCCACCAGTGATTCCCGCCGGGGGAGCAATCAGCCCCAGCATTTT
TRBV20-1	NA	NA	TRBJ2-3	CSASKADTQYF	TGCAGTGCTAGTAAGGCAGATACGCAGTATTTT
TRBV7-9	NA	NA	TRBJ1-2	CASSFGQSYGYTF	TGTGCCAGCAGCTTCGGGCAGAGCTATGGCTACACCTTC
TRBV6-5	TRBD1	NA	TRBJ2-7	CASSLGQGMIYEQYF	TGTGCCAGCAGTCTTGGACAGGGAATGATCTACGAGCAGTACTTC
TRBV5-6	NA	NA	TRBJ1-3	CASRDMHSGNTIYF	TGTGCCAGCAGAGACATGCACTCTGGAAACACCATATATTTT
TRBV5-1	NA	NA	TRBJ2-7	CASSSGQRSYEQYF	TGCGCCAGCAGCTCCGGCCAGAGGTCCTACGAGCAGTACTTC
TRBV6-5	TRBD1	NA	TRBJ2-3	CASSKGQTNTDTQYF	TGTGCCAGCTCGAAGGGACAGACAAACACAGATACGCAGTATTTT
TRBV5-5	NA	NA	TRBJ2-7	CASSTGWRGRFYEQYF	TGTGCCAGCAGCACTGGCTGGAGGGGACGATTCTACGAGCAGTACTTC
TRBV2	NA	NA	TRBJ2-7	CAGSAARYGYEQYF	TGTGCCGGCAGCGCAGCGCGATACGGCTACGAGCAGTACTTC
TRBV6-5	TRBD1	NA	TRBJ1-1	CASSYDRGLGTEAFF	TGTGCCAGCAGTTACGACAGGGGGCTAGGCACTGAAGCTTTCTTT
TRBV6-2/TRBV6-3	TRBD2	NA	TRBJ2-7	CASSLTSGSSHEQYF	TGTGCCAGCAGTTTGACTAGCGGGAGTTCCCACGAGCAGTACTTC
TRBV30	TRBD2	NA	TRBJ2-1	CAWRVAGDHEQFF	TGTGCCTGGAGGGTAGCGGGGGATCATGAGCAGTTCTTC
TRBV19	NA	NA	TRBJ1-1	CASSIRVLTEAFF	TGTGCCAGTAGTATCCGGGTTTTGACTGAAGCTTTCTTT
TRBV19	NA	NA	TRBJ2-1	CASKEYNEQFF	TGTGCCAGTAAAGAGTACAATGAGCAGTTCTTC
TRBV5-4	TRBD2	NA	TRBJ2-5	CASSPGVAGGIQETQYF	TGTGCCAGCAGCCCTGGGGTAGCGGGAGGGATACAAGAGACCCAGTACTTC
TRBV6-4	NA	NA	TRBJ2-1	CASSAFSGFGSLNEQFF	TGTGCCAGCAGTGCCTTCAGTGGTTTTGGATCTCTCAATGAGCAGTTCTTC
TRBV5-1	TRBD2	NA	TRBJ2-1	CASSLREDSYNEQFF	TGCGCCAGCAGCCTGCGGGAGGATTCCTACAATGAGCAGTTCTTC
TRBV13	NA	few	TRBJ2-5	CASSFWGYQETQYF	TGTGCCAGCAGCTTCTGGGGGTACCAAGAGACCCAGTACTTC
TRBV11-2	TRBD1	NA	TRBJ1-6	CASSLVWGQGAYNSPLHF	TGTGCCAGCAGCTTAGTCTGGGGACAGGGGGCCTATAATTCACCCCTCCACTTT
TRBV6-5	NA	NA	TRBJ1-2	CATGDGVRGYTF	TGTGCCACGGGAGACGGGGTACGTGGCTACACCTTC
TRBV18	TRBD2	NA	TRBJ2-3	CASSPPGTSGVTDTQYF	TGTGCCAGCTCACCACCGGGGACTAGCGGGGTCACAGATACGCAGTATTTT
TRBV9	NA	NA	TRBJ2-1	CASSVGLARPGGKYEQFF	TGTGCCAGCAGCGTAGGTTTGGCCAGGCCTGGCGGAAAATATGAGCAGTTCTTC
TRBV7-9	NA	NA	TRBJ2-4	CASSPGGLLARSKNIQYF	TGTGCCAGCAGCCCAGGTGGGTTGTTAGCTCGGTCCAAAAACATTCAGTACTTC
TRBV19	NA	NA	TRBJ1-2	CASMGVGIAYGYTF	TGTGCCAGTATGGGGGTGGGGATAGCCTATGGCTACACCTTC
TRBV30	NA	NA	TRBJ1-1	CAWVPFSGVLAFF	TGTGCCTGGGTCCCCTTTTCGGGGGTATTAGCTTTCTTT
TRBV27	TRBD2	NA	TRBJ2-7	CASSLGRGDYEQYF	TGTGCCAGCAGTTTAGGGCGGGGGGACTACGAGCAGTACTTC
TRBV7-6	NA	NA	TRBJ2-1	CASSLGHGGSYNEQFF	TGTGCCAGCAGCTTAGGCCACGGGGGATCCTACAATGAGCAGTTCTTC
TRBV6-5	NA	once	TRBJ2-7	CASSLPQGGGYEQYF	TGTGCCAGCAGTCTCCCCCAGGGGGGCGGGTACGAGCAGTACTTC
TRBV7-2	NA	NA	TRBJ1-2	CASSLVSHNPEGYTF	TGTGCCAGCAGCTTAGTGTCCCACAACCCCGAAGGCTACACCTTC
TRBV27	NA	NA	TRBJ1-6	CASSSHLNSPLHF	TGTGCCAGCAGTTCCCACTTGAATTCACCCCTCCACTTT
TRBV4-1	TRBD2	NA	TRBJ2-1	CASSQVIPSGSRDEQFF	TGCGCCAGCAGCCAAGTCATCCCTAGCGGGAGTAGAGATGAGCAGTTCTTC
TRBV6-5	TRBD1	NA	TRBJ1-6	CASSYSRTGNSPLHF	TGTGCCAGCAGTTACTCGAGGACAGGGAATTCACCCCTCCACTTT
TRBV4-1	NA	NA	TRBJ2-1	CASSQGNRINEQFF	TGCGCCAGCAGCCAAGGGAACAGGATCAATGAGCAGTTCTTC
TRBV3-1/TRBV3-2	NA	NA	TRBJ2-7	CASSQDGTLYEQYF	TGTGCCAGCAGCCAAGATGGGACACTCTACGAGCAGTACTTC
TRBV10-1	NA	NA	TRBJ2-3	CASSSADGWTTDTQYF	TGCGCCAGCAGCTCGGCGGACGGGTGGACCACAGATACGCAGTATTTT
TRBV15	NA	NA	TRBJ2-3	CATSRDPLNTDTQYF	TGTGCCACCAGCAGAGATCCCCTAAACACAGATACGCAGTATTTT
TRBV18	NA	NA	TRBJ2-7	CASSRAPELYEQYF	TGTGCCAGCTCACGGGCCCCAGAGTTATACGAGCAGTACTTC
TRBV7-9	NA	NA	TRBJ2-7	CASSLAGEQYF	TGTGCCAGCAGCTTAGCGGGCGAGCAGTACTTC